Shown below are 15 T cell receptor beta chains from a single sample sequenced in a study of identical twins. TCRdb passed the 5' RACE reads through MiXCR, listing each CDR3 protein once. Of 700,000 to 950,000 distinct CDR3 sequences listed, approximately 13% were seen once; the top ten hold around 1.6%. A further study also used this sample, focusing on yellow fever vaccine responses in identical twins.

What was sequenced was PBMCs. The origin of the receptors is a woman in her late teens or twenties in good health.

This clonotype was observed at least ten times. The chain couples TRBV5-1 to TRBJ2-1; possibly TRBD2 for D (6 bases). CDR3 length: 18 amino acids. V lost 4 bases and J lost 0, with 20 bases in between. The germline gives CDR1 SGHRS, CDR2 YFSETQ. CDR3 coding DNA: TGCGCCAGCAGCCACCGAAGACTAGAACCAATCTCCTACAATGAGCAGTTCTTC. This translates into CASSHRRLEPISYNEQFF.

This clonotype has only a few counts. DNA of the CDR3: TGCAGTGCTGGTGGACCGAACATTCAAGAGACCCAGTACTTC. The encoded protein is CSAGGPNIQETQYF. The chain uses TRBV20-1 and TRBJ2-5, with no clear D. Germline V lookup: CDR1 DFQATT, CDR2 SNEGSKA (reference sequence). V dropped 5 bases and J dropped 2 bases, with 15 bases sitting between them. The CDR3 sequence is 14 residues long.

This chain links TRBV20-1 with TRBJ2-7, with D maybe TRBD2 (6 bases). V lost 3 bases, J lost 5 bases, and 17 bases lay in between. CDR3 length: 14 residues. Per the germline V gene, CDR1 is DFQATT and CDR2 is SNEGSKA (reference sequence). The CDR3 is CSASRRDHRNEQYV. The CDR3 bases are TGCAGTGCTAGTAGGAGGGACCATCGGAACGAGCAGTACGTC.

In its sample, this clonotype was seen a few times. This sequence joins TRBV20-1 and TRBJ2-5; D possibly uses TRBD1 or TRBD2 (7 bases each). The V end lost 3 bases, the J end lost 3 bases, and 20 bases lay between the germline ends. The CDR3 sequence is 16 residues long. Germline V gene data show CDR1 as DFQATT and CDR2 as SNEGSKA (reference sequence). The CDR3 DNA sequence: TGCAGTGCTAGTAAGGGGGCCGGGACTACCGAAGAGACCCAGTACTTC. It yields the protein CSASKGAGTTEETQYF.

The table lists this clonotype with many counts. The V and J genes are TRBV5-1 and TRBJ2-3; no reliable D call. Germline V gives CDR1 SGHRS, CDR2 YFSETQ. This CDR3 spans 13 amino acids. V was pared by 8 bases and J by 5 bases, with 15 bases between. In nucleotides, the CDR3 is TGCGCCAGTCAGCGAGAGCAAGTAGATACGCAGTATTTT. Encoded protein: CASQREQVDTQYF. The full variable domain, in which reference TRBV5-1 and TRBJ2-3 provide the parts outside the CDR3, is KAGVTQTPRYLIKTRGQQVTLSCSPISGHRSVSWYQQTPGQGLQFLFEYFSETQRNKGNFPGRFSGRQFSNSRSEMNVSTLELGDSALYLCASQREQVDTQYFGPGTRLTVL.

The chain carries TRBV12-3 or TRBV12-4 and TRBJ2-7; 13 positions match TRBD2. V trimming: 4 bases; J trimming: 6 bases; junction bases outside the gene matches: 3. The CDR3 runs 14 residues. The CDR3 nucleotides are TGTGCCAGCAGTTGGACTAGCGGGAGTACCGAGCAGTACTTC. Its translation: CASSWTSGSTEQYF.

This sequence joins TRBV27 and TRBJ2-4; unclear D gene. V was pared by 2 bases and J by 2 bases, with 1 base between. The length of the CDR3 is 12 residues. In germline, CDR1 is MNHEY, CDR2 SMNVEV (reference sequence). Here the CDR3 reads CASSLPKNIQYF. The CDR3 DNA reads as TGTGCCAGCAGTTTACCCAAAAACATTCAGTACTTC.

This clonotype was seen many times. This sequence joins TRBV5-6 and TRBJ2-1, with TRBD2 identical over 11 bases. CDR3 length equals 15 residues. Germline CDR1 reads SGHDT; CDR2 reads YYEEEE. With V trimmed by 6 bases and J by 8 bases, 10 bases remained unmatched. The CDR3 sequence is CASNPGLAGGHEQFF. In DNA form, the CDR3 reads TGTGCCAGCAACCCCGGGCTAGCGGGGGGTCATGAGCAGTTCTTC.

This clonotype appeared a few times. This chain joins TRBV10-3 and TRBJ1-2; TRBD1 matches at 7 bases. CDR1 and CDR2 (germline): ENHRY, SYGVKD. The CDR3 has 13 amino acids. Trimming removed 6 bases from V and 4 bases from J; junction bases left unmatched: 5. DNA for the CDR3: TGTGCCATCAGCCGGGACAGCTTCTATGGCTACACCTTC. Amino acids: CAISRDSFYGYTF.

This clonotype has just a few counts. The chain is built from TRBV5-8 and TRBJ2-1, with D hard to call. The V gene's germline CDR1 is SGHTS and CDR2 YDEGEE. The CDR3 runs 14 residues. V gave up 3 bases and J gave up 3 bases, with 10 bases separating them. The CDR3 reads CASSSERDYNEQFF. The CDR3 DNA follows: TGTGCCAGCAGCTCCGAGCGAGACTACAATGAGCAGTTCTTC.

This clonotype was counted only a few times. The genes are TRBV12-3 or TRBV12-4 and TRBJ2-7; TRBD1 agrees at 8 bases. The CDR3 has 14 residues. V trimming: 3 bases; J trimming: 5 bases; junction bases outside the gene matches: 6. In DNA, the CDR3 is TGTGCCAGCAGTTTTCGGACAGGGAAGAACGAGCAGTACTTC. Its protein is CASSFRTGKNEQYF.

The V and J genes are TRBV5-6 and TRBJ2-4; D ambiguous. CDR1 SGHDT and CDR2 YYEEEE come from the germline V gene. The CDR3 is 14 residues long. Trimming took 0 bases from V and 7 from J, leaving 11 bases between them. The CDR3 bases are TGTGCCAGCAGCTTGGCTGTCATCGGGAACATTCAGTACTTC. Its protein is CASSLAVIGNIQYF.

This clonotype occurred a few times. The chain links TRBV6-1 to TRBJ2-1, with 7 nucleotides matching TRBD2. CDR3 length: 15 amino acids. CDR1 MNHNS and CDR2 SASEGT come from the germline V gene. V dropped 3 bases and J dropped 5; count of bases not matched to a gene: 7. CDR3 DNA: TGTGCCAGCAGTGATGGAGGGGCGGGGGACAATGAGCAGTTCTTC. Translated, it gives CASSDGGAGDNEQFF.

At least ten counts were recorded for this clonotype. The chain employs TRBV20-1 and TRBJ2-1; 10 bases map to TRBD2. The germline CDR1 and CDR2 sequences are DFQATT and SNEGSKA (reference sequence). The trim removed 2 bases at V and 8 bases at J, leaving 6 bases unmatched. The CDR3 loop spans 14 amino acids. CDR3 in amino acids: CSARSGGARDEQFF. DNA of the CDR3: TGCAGTGCTAGAAGCGGGGGGGCCCGTGATGAGCAGTTCTTC.

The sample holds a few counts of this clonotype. This chain's CDR3 is CSVDQRRRSGYNEQFF. For the CDR3, the DNA is TGCAGCGTTGATCAAAGACGGAGATCTGGCTACAATGAGCAGTTCTTC. V usage is TRBV29-1 and J usage is TRBJ2-1; D call uncertain. The length of the CDR3 is 16 residues. Germline lookup yields CDR1 SQVTM and CDR2 ANQGSEA. V was clipped by 3 bases and J by 3 bases, with 18 bases between them.